The 24 T cell receptor beta chains below were found in one sample sequenced in a study of blood T cell repertoires in COVID-19. Method: immunoSEQ multiplex PCR; TCRdb's copy keeps in-frame clones and lacks some. The profile covers some 240,000 clones, with approximately 82% appearing a single time and approximately 10% taken by the ten largest. The sample taken for sequencing was peripheral blood. The source of these receptors is a middle-aged man with active or convalescent COVID-19.

V usage is TRBV7-2 and J usage is TRBJ2-1; 8 bases fit TRBD2. Germline V gives CDR1 SGHTA, CDR2 FQGNSA. With V trimmed by 5 bases and J by 7 bases, 10 bases remained unmatched. The CDR3 runs to 15 residues. CDR3 sequence (DNA): TGTGCCAGCAGCCCTAGCGGGTCCGGGAGAAATGAGCAGTTCTTC. Translated, it gives CASSPSGSGRNEQFF.

The chain employs TRBV19 and TRBJ1-2, with 9 bases matching TRBD1. CDR3 length equals 15 residues. Trimming cost V 5 bases and J 4 bases; bases outside gene matches: 8. Germline V gives CDR1 LNHDA, CDR2 SQIVND (reference sequence). The CDR3 DNA reads as TGTGCCAGTAGTCCTACAGGGGGCCGGATCTATGGCTACACCTTC. This encodes CASSPTGGRIYGYTF.

The chain uses TRBV4-3 and TRBJ1-6, with 7 nucleotides matching TRBD1. Germline lookup yields CDR1 LGHNA and CDR2 YSLEER. This CDR3 contains 16 residues. Trimming cost V 1 base and J 7 bases; bases outside gene matches: 7. Here the CDR3 DNA reads TGCGCCAGCAGCCAAGGCCGGACAGGACTAAATTCACCCCTCCACTTT. Its translation: CASSQGRTGLNSPLHF.

This chain connects TRBV19 to TRBJ1-2, with 11 positions matching TRBD1. V gave up 4 bases and J gave up 5 bases; unmatched junction bases: 3. This CDR3 has 14 amino acids. Germline lookup yields CDR1 LNHDA and CDR2 SQIVND (reference sequence). The CDR3 loop is CASSTGTGGYGYTF. In DNA, the CDR3 is TGTGCCAGTAGTACCGGGACAGGGGGTTATGGCTACACCTTC.

The chain carries TRBV5-1 and TRBJ1-1, with D tentatively TRBD1 (6 bases). CDR1 SGHRS and CDR2 YFSETQ come from the germline V gene. The CDR3 is 16 residues long. The V gene lost 2 bases and the J gene lost 5 bases, with 19 bases spanning the gap. The CDR3, as DNA: TGCGCCAGCAGCTTTGATCCAGGGGAATCTTGGACTGAAGCTTTCTTT. This gives the protein CASSFDPGESWTEAFF.

The chain combines TRBV15 with TRBJ2-5; TRBD1 agrees at 9 bases. In germline, CDR1 is LNHNV, CDR2 YYDKDF (reference sequence). J gave up 5 bases and V 0 bases, and 7 bases lay outside the gene matches. This CDR3 contains 16 residues. The DNA of the CDR3 is TGTGCCACCAGCAGAGATCTACAGGGGGCTGGGGAGACCCAGTACTTC. This gives the protein CATSRDLQGAGETQYF. Combining the CDR3 with reference TRBV15 and TRBJ2-5 gives the whole variable domain DAMVIQNPRYQVTQFGKPVTLSCSQTLNHNVMYWYQQKSSQAPKLLFHYYDKDFNNEADTPDNFQSRRPNTSFCFLDIRSPGLGDTAMYLCATSRDLQGAGETQYFGPGTRLLVL.

This clone was seen a handful of times. The rearrangement links TRBV7-3 to TRBJ1-2; 11 nucleotides line up with TRBD1. The V gene's germline CDR1 is SGHTA and CDR2 FQGTGA. J was trimmed by 6 bases and V by 2 bases; bases with no gene match: 8. The CDR3 has 16 residues. CDR3 DNA sequence: TGTGCCAGCAGCTTAGGGCCCGGACAGGGGGCTAATGGCTACACCTTC. Translation: CASSLGPGQGANGYTF.

This clone has just one count. The chain has TRBV4-3 and TRBJ2-5, with D tentatively TRBD1 (5 bases). CDR1 LGHNA and CDR2 YSLEER come from the germline V gene. The CDR3 extends over 15 amino acids. The V end was cut by 1 base, the J end by 5 bases, with 14 bases between. The CDR3 region is CASSQGPRPGETQYF. The CDR3 DNA is TGCGCCAGCAGCCAAGGGCCGCGGCCAGGGGAGACCCAGTACTTC.

The rearrangement links TRBV6-2 or TRBV6-3 to TRBJ2-7, with a weak D call TRBD2 (5 bases). Germline V CDR1 and CDR2: MNHEY, SVGEGT. V was pared by 6 bases and J by 1 base, with 22 bases between. The CDR3 extends over 17 amino acids. The CDR3 loop is CASSPQVGGSGSYEQYF. The CDR3 nucleotides read TGTGCCAGCAGCCCTCAGGTTGGTGGGAGTGGGTCCTACGAGCAGTACTTC.

The V call is TRBV4-1, the J call TRBJ1-4; D remains unclear. With 3 bases removed from V and 5 bases from J, the gap between germline ends came to 16 bases. Per the germline V gene, CDR1 is MGHRA and CDR2 is YSYEKL. CDR3 length: 16 residues. The CDR3 is CASSHLERGLNEKLFF. DNA for the CDR3: TGCGCCAGCAGCCACTTGGAGAGAGGGTTGAATGAAAAACTGTTTTTT.

A note on this clone: Within the sample, other DNA sequences also encode this same CDR3. The rearrangement uses TRBV2 and TRBJ1-5; D not certain. V was pared by 2 bases and J by 5 bases, with 4 bases between. Germline values: CDR1 SNHLY, CDR2 FYNNEI. CDR3 length equals 12 residues. The CDR3 DNA sequence: TGTGCCAGCAGTGAATCGGATCAGCCCCAGCATTTT. As protein: CASSESDQPQHF.

A single count supports this clone. The chain employs TRBV3-1 (or the pseudogene TRBV3-2) and TRBJ1-1; D is undetermined. The germline V gene encodes CDR1 LGHDT and CDR2 YNNKEL (reference sequence). Trimming left V 3 bases short and J 1 base short, with 12 bases between. CDR3 length equals 15 residues. The CDR3 sequence: CASSQLQLSNTEAFF. The CDR3 bases are TGTGCCAGCAGCCAGCTACAGCTCTCGAACACTGAAGCTTTCTTT.

The chain carries TRBV5-6 and TRBJ2-1; D perhaps matches TRBD2 (6 bases). Deletions cut 1 base from V and 5 bases from J, with 16 bases between. Germline V gene sequence: CDR1 SGHDT, CDR2 YYEEEE. The CDR3 consists of 16 residues. Here the CDR3 DNA reads TGTGCCAGCAGCTTGTGGGAGCGGGTGGGAAACAATGAGCAGTTCTTC. Its translation: CASSLWERVGNNEQFF. Drawing the rest from reference TRBV5-6 and TRBJ2-1, the complete variable domain is DAGVTQSPTHLIKTRGQQVTLRCSPKSGHDTVSWYQQALGQGPQFIFQYYEEEERQRGNFPDRFSGHQFPNYSSELNVNALLLGDSALYLCASSLWERVGNNEQFFGPGTRLTVL.

The J gene is TRBJ2-1, the V gene TRBV6-5; 7 bases fit TRBD1. Germline trimming cut 5 bases from V and 4 bases from J; bases unmatched to any gene: 2. The length of the CDR3 is 13 residues. Per germline, CDR1 MNHEY and CDR2 SVGAGI. CDR3 residues: CASSRDSYNEQFF. Here the CDR3 DNA reads TGTGCCAGCAGTCGGGACAGTTACAATGAGCAGTTCTTC.

The V and J genes are TRBV10-3 and TRBJ1-5; D uncertain. The germline V gene has CDR1 ENHRY and CDR2 SYGVKD. This CDR3 is 18 amino acids long. V lost 0 bases, J lost 2 bases, and 17 bases lay in between. The CDR3 DNA reads TGTGCCATCAGTGAGTCTCCGGGTAAAGGATTAGGCAATCAGCCCCAGCATTTT. This gives the protein CAISESPGKGLGNQPQHF.

The rearrangement uses TRBV6-5 and TRBJ2-7; 7 positions agree with TRBD2. V shed 7 bases and J 5 bases; nucleotides not matched to a gene: 14. This CDR3 spans 15 amino acids. Germline CDR1 MNHEY, CDR2 SVGAGI. CDR3: CASNVMTSSRDEQYF. The CDR3, as DNA: TGTGCCAGCAACGTAATGACTAGCAGCCGGGACGAGCAGTACTTC.

The chain combines TRBV2 with TRBJ2-7; D gene unclear. CDR1 is SNHLY, CDR2 FYNNEI, per germline. Trimming took off 6 bases at V and 3 bases at J, with 9 bases between the two ends. The CDR3 extends over 12 amino acids. The CDR3 bases are TGTGCCAGCAGCGCAGATTACTACGAGCAGTACGTC. Translated, it gives CASSADYYEQYV.

The chain's CDR3 is CASSLSRQIYYEQYF. The CDR3 DNA is TGTGCCAGCAGTTTATCGAGACAGATTTACTACGAGCAGTACTTC. The V and J genes are TRBV27 and TRBJ2-7; a possible D gene is TRBD1 (5 bases). Germline V gene data show CDR1 as MNHEY and CDR2 as SMNVEV (reference sequence). This CDR3 has 15 residues. The V end was cut by 0 bases, the J end by 3 bases, with 12 bases between.

The gene calls are TRBV6-5 and TRBJ1-1, with D maybe TRBD1 (6 bases). The ends were cut back, 0 bases at V and 1 base at J, with 9 bases in the middle. The CDR3 consists of 15 residues. Germline V gives CDR1 MNHEY, CDR2 SVGAGI. CDR3 sequence (DNA): TGTGCCAGCAGTTACTCCCAGGGGAAGAACACTGAAGCTTTCTTT. This encodes CASSYSQGKNTEAFF.

This chain connects TRBV6-4 to TRBJ1-6; D is perhaps TRBD1 (6 bases). V dropped 0 bases and J dropped 2 bases, with 26 bases sitting between them. Germline V gene sequence: CDR1 MRHNA, CDR2 SNTAGT. The length of the CDR3 is 22 residues. The CDR3 DNA follows: TGTGCCAGCAGTGACTCGTTTGCCCAGGGGTCGTCCCCCTGGCCCTATAATTCACCCCTCCACTTT. This translates into CASSDSFAQGSSPWPYNSPLHF.

The chain joins TRBV5-1 to TRBJ2-7; the match to TRBD1 covers 9 bases. The V and J ends lost 1 base and 6 bases, in that order; junction bases with no gene match: 5. CDR3 length: 14 residues. Germline-derived CDR1 and CDR2 are SGHRS and YFSETQ. The DNA for the CDR3 is TGCGCCAGCAGCTTGTTGGGACAGGGACGCGAGCAGTACTTC. Translation gives CASSLLGQGREQYF.

The genes are TRBV5-6 and TRBJ2-1, with D unresolved. V gave up 2 bases and J gave up 0 bases, with 6 bases separating them. CDR3 length equals 14 residues. Germline CDR1 reads SGHDT; CDR2 reads YYEEEE. In DNA form, the CDR3 reads TGTGCCAGCAGCTTTGGTAGCTCCTACAATGAGCAGTTCTTC. It specifies CASSFGSSYNEQFF.

The V and J genes are TRBV5-6 and TRBJ2-1; the match to TRBD1 covers 10 bases. Germline loops: CDR1 SGHDT, CDR2 YYEEEE. The CDR3 has 15 residues. Germline trimming cut 3 bases from V and 6 bases from J; bases unmatched to any gene: 6. CDR3 bases: TGTGCCAGCAGCTCGAAGGGACAGGGGACCAATGAGCAGTTCTTC. The encoded protein is CASSSKGQGTNEQFF.

The chain is built from TRBV7-8 and TRBJ2-3; 7 bases align to TRBD2. Germline CDR1 and CDR2: SGHVS and FQNEAQ. V lost 5 bases, J lost 4 bases, and 6 bases stayed unmatched. The CDR3 covers 14 residues. CDR3 DNA: TGTGCCAGCAGCGTCCGGGACTACGCAGATACGCAGTATTTT. Translation: CASSVRDYADTQYF.